The rows below give T cell receptor beta chains drawn from one sample of a study of PD-1 blockade in classical Hodgkin lymphoma. Produced via immunoSEQ multiplex PCR; TCRdb's table is partial and in-frame only. Of about 26,000 clones in the sample, around 70% are singletons; the top ten hold roughly 12%. This specimen was peripheral blood mononuclear cells (PBMCs), taken before the second cycle of nivolumab. The receptors come from a human donor with classical Hodgkin lymphoma. CDR3s include the opening cysteine and the closing phenylalanine or tryptophan. Clone size, where shown, is once, few, many, or a class for clones that have expanded.

V: TRBV6-5
size: NA
length: 14
CDR3: CASSYWTGDEKLFF

V: TRBV19
size: NA
length: 15
CDR3: CASSAGLAGADTQYF

V: TRBV27
size: once
length: 16
CDR3: CASSLTSGRLPYEQYF

V: TRBV6-6
size: NA
length: 12
CDR3: CASSFIQETQYF

V: TRBV30
size: medium-sized
length: 14
CDR3: CAWSSDRGYNEQFF

V: TRBV11-2
size: NA
length: 15
CDR3: CASSQRGGSWETQYF

V: TRBV4-3
size: NA
length: 15
CDR3: CASSQEGSSGNTIYF

V: TRBV6-5
size: NA
length: 16
CDR3: CASSYSYLAGTYEQYF

V: TRBV28
size: NA
length: 15
CDR3: CASSSLRDRAYEQYF

V: TRBV28
size: NA
length: 13
CDR3: CASSLGQGDGYTF

V: TRBV5-4
size: NA
length: 15
CDR3: CASSGGTSVLETQYF

V: TRBV30
size: few
length: 12
CDR3: CAWSAHLSEAFF

V: TRBV29-1
size: NA
length: 13
CDR3: CSVEEGGFYEQYF

V: TRBV2
size: NA
length: 13
CDR3: CASSLSGYNEQFF